Listed below are T cell receptor beta chains from one sample, sequenced in a study of vaccination and CD4 T cells after COVID-19. The antigens for these receptors are not known. TCRdb passed the PCR reads through MiXCR, listing each CDR3 protein once. The profile shows 15,000 to 20,000 distinct CDR3 sequences, roughly two fifths of them singletons. The specimen comprised CD4+ T cells from blood, cultured in vitro, sampled after SARS-CoV-2 vaccination. These TCRs come from a human donor who had recovered from COVID-19. CDR3s include the opening cysteine and the closing phenylalanine or tryptophan. D genes are given only for firm matches. Expanded clones are given a class, and other clones once, few, many or no size at all.

D	size	V	J	CDR3	DNA
NA	NA	TRBV6-2/TRBV6-3	TRBJ2-7	CASSQPWAESYEQYF	TGTGCCAGCAGCCAACCTTGGGCAGAATCGTACGAGCAGTACTTC
NA	few	TRBV6-5	TRBJ2-5	CASSYSAAAETQYF	TGTGCCAGCAGTTACTCGGCCGCCGCAGAGACCCAGTACTTC
TRBD1	NA	TRBV6-5	TRBJ1-1	CASSYSRGRYEAFF	TGTGCCAGCAGTTACTCCAGGGGGCGCTATGAAGCTTTCTTT
NA	NA	TRBV4-1	TRBJ1-2	CASSQATANYGYTF	TGCGCCAGCAGCCAGGCGACAGCGAACTATGGCTACACCTTC
NA	few	TRBV7-9	TRBJ1-1	CASSPQGATEAFF	TGTGCCAGCAGCCCGCAGGGTGCCACTGAAGCTTTCTTT
TRBD1	few	TRBV19	TRBJ1-6	CASTGGTGNSPLHF	TGTGCCAGTACCGGAGGGACAGGGAATTCACCCCTCCACTTT
NA	NA	TRBV6-5	TRBJ1-6	CASSYSTSGAASPLHF	TGTGCCAGCAGTTACTCGACCTCTGGGGCGGCTTCACCCCTCCACTTT
TRBD1	NA	TRBV6-2/TRBV6-3	TRBJ1-5	CASRLSGDRGNQPQHF	TGTGCCAGCAGATTATCTGGGGACAGGGGCAATCAGCCCCAGCATTTT
NA	NA	TRBV7-2	TRBJ2-1	CASSSTGANYNEQFF	TGTGCCAGCAGCTCCACCGGGGCCAATTACAATGAGCAGTTCTTC
NA	few	TRBV18	TRBJ2-5	CASSPATWNQETQYF	TGTGCCAGCTCACCGGCTACTTGGAACCAAGAGACCCAGTACTTC
TRBD2	few	TRBV20-1	TRBJ2-1	CSAKPQIGLAGLGSYNEQFF	TGCAGTGCTAAACCTCAAATCGGACTAGCGGGACTTGGCTCCTACAATGAGCAGTTCTTC
NA	NA	TRBV7-3	TRBJ2-5	CASSRDTGFQETQYF	TGTGCCAGCAGCCGGGACACTGGTTTTCAAGAGACCCAGTACTTC
TRBD2	NA	TRBV11-3	TRBJ2-2	CASSLVRGGTGELFF	TGTGCCAGCAGCTTAGTTCGGGGGGGAACCGGGGAGCTGTTTTTT
TRBD2	few	TRBV7-2	TRBJ2-1	CASSLASGRVDEQFF	TGTGCCAGCAGCTTAGCTAGCGGGAGGGTTGATGAGCAGTTCTTC
TRBD2	NA	TRBV6-1	TRBJ2-5	CASRIKVLAGNHQETQYF	TGTGCCAGCAGGATAAAGGTACTAGCGGGGAACCACCAAGAGACCCAGTACTTC
TRBD1	NA	TRBV6-1	TRBJ2-5	CASRTDRGQETQYF	TGTGCCAGCAGAACGGACAGGGGTCAAGAGACCCAGTACTTC
NA	NA	TRBV6-5	TRBJ1-1	CASSYLGREAFF	TGTGCCAGCAGTTACCTGGGCAGGGAAGCTTTCTTT
TRBD2	medium-sized	TRBV10-3	TRBJ2-7	CAISSTSGATYEQYF	TGTGCCATCAGTTCGACTAGCGGGGCTACCTACGAGCAGTACTTC
NA	NA	TRBV7-9	TRBJ1-6	CASRSDSNSPLHF	TGTGCCAGCAGATCGGACAGCAATTCACCCCTCCACTTT
NA	NA	TRBV28	TRBJ2-2	CASSPGQNTGELFF	TGTGCCAGCAGCCCCGGACAGAACACCGGGGAGCTGTTTTTT
NA	NA	TRBV7-3	TRBJ2-3	CASSQAGGSTDTQYF	TGTGCCAGCAGCCAAGCAGGGGGGAGCACAGATACGCAGTATTTT
NA	NA	TRBV6-1	TRBJ2-1	CASHRLPGGNEQFF	TGTGCCAGCCATCGGCTCCCCGGGGGCAATGAGCAGTTCTTC